The clone carrying this TCR beta chain was seen repeatedly, ten times or more. Graves' hyperthyroidism was deemed stable absent ophthalmopathy progression within 18 months. The data stem from a study of T cells in Graves' hyperthyroidism and ophthalmopathy. The overall study: Peripheral blood was taken when the disease was first diagnosed, before any treatment began.

This CDR3 comprises 14 residues. With 5 bases removed from V and 1 base from J, the gap between germline ends came to 12 bases. Per germline, CDR1 SEHNR and CDR2 FQNEAQ (reference sequence). RNA transcripts yielded amplified TCR beta CDR3 regions. The primer set for the first-round RT-PCR of the TCR CDR3 was HTBI. Each CDR3 protein gets one entry after TCRdb re-called the multiplex PCR reads with MiXCR. The sample yields 500,000 to 550,000 distinct CDR3 sequences, roughly 20% seen once. This rearrangement joins TRBV7-9 to TRBJ2-7; possibly TRBD1 or TRBD2 for D (5 bases each). The specimen sequenced was blood. The sequence was collected from a young man with Graves' hyperthyroidism. In DNA form, the CDR3 reads TGTGCCAGCAGCCATCGGGACGGTTCCTACGAGCAGTACTTC. Encoded protein: CASSHRDGSYEQYF.